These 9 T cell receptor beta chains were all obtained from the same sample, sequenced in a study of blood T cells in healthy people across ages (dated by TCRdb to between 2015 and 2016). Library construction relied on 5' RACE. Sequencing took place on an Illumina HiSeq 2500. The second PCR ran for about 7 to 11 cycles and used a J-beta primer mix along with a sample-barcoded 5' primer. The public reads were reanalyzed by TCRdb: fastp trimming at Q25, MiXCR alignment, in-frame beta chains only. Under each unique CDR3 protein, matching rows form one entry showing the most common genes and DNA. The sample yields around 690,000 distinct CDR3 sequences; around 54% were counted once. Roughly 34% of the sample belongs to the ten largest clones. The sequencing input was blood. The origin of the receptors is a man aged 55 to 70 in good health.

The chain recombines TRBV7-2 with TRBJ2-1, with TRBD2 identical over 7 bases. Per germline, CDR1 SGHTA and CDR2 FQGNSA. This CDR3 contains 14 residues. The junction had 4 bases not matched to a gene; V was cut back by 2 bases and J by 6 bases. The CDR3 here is CASSLSGDFNEQFF. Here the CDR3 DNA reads TGTGCCAGCAGCTTAAGCGGGGATTTCAATGAGCAGTTCTTC.

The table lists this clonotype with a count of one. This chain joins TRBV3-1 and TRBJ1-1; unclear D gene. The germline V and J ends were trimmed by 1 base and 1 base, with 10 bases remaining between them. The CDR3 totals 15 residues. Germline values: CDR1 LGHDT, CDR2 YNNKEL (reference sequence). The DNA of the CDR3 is TGTGCCAGCAGCCAAGGGAGCCTTTCGAACACTGAAGCTTTCTTT. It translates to CASSQGSLSNTEAFF.

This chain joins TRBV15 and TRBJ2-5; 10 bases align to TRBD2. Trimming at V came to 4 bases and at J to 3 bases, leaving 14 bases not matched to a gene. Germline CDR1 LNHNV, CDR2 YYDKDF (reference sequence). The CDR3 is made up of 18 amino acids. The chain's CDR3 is CATSKERGGVGREETQYF. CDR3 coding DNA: TGTGCCACCAGCAAGGAGCGGGGGGGCGTAGGTAGAGAAGAGACCCAGTACTTC. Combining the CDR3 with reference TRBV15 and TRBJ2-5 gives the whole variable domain DAMVIQNPRYQVTQFGKPVTLSCSQTLNHNVMYWYQQKSSQAPKLLFHYYDKDFNNEADTPDNFQSRRPNTSFCFLDIRSPGLGDTAMYLCATSKERGGVGREETQYFGPGTRLLVL.

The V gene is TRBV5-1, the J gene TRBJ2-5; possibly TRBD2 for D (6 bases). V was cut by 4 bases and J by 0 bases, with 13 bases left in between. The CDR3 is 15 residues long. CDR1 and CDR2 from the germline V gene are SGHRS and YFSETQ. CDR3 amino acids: CASSRDFLYQETQYF. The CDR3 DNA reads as TGCGCCAGCAGCCGGGACTTCCTGTACCAAGAGACCCAGTACTTC.

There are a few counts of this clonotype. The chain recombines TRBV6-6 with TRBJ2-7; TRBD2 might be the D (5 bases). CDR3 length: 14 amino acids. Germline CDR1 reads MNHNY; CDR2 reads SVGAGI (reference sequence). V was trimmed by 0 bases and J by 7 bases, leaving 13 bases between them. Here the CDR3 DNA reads TGTGCCAGCAGTTACTCGCGGGTTTACAATGAGCAGTACTTC. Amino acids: CASSYSRVYNEQYF.

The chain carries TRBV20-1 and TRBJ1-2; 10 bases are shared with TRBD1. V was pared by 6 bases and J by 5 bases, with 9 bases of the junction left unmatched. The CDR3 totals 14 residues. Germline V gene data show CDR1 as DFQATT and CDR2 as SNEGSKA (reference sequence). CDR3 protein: CSAPGQGDGYGYTF. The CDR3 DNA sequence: TGCAGTGCCCCTGGACAGGGGGATGGGTATGGCTACACCTTC.

CDR3 nucleotide sequence: TGTGCCAGCAGCGTAGGGGGAATCGGGAGTACGCAGTATTTT. It encodes CASSVGGIGSTQYF. This sequence joins TRBV9 and TRBJ2-3; D is possibly TRBD2 (6 bases). V was clipped by 0 bases and J by 8 bases, with 13 bases between them. CDR1 and CDR2 from the germline V gene are SGDLS and YYNGEE. The CDR3 runs to 14 residues.

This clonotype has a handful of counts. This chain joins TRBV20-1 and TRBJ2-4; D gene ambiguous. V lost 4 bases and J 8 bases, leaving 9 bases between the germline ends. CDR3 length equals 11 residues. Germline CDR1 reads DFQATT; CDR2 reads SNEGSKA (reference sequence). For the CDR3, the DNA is TGCAGTGCTACATATGAGTACATTCAGTACTTC. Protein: CSATYEYIQYF.

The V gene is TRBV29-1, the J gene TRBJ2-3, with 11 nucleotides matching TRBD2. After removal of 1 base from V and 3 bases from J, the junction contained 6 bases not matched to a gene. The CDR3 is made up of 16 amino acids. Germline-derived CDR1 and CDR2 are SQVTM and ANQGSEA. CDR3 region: CSVEAGRLAGTDTQYF. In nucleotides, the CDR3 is TGCAGCGTTGAAGCCGGGAGACTAGCGGGAACAGATACGCAGTATTTT.